The table lists the clone carrying this T cell receptor beta chain with a few counts. Antigen specificity is unknown. Brentuximab vedotin exposure varied, and every patient relapsed after autologous stem cell transplantation. The assay was immunoSEQ multiplex PCR, and TCRdb's table has in-frame clones only and misses some. Altogether some 30,000 clones are present, roughly 70% being singletons, with the ten largest covering 20% to 30%. Germline lookup yields CDR1 LGHNA and CDR2 YSLEER. The CDR3 runs to 14 residues. The V and J ends lost 4 bases and 7 bases, in that order; junction bases with no gene match: 5. This sample was taken from a study of PD-1 blockade in classical Hodgkin lymphoma. Study-wide results and caveats: Relapsed/refractory patients reportedly had the lowest baseline TCR diversity, below newly diagnosed patients, who were below healthy donors. Unlike CD8+ TCR diversity, which did not rise significantly by C4D1, CD4+ TCR diversity did.

The source material was peripheral blood mononuclear cells (PBMCs), sampled before the second cycle of nivolumab. The V and J genes are TRBV4-3 and TRBJ1-5, with 9 nucleotides matching TRBD1. The TCR originated in a human donor with classical Hodgkin lymphoma. CDR3 nucleotide sequence: TGCGCCAGCAGCCTAAGACAGGGGGACCAGCCCCAGCATTTT. Encoded protein: CASSLRQGDQPQHF.